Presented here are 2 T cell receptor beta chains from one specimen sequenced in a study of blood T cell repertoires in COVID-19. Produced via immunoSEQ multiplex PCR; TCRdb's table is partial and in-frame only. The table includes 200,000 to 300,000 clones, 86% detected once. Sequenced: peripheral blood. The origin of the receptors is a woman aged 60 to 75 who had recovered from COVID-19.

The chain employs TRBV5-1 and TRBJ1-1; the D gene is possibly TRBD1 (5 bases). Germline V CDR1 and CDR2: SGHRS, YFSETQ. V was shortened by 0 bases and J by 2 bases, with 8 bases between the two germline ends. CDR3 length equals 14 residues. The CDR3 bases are TGCGCCAGCAGCTTGGAGACAGTAAACACTGAAGCTTTCTTT. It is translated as CASSLETVNTEAFF.

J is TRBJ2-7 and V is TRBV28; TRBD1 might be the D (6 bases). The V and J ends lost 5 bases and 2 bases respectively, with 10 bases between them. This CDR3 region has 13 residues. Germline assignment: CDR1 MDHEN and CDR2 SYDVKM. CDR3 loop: CASSTRTAYEQYF. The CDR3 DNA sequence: TGTGCCAGCAGTACGAGGACAGCCTACGAGCAGTACTTC.